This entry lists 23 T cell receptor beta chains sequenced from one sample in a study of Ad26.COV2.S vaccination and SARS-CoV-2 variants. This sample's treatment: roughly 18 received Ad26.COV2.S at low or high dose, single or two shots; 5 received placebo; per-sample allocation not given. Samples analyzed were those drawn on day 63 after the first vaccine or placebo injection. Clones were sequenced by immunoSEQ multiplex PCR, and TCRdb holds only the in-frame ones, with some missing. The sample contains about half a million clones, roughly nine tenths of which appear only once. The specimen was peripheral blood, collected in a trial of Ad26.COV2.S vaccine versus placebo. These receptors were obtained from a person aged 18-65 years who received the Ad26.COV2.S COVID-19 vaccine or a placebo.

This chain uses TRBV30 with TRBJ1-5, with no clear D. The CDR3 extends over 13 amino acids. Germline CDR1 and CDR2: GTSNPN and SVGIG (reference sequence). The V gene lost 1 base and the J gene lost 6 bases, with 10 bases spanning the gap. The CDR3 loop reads CAWSASPSQPQHF. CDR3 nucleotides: TGTGCCTGGAGTGCATCTCCCTCTCAGCCCCAGCATTTT.

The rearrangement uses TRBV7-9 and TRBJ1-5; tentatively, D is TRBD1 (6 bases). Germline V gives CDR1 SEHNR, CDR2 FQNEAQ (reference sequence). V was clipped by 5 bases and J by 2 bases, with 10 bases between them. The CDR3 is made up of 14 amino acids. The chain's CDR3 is CASSPEGGNQPQHF. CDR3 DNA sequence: TGTGCCAGCAGCCCCGAGGGGGGCAATCAGCCCCAGCATTTT.

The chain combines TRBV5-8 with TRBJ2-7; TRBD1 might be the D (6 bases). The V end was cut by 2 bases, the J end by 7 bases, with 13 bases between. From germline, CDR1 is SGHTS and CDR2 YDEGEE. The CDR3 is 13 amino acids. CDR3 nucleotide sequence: TGTGCCAGCAGCTTACAGGGCGCCCAAGAGCAGTACTTC. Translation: CASSLQGAQEQYF. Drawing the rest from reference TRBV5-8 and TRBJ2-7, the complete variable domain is EAGVTQSPTHLIKTRGQQATLRCSPISGHTSVYWYQQALGLGLQFLLWYDEGEERNRGNFPPRFSGRQFPNYSSELNVNALELEDSALYLCASSLQGAQEQYFGPGTRLTVT.

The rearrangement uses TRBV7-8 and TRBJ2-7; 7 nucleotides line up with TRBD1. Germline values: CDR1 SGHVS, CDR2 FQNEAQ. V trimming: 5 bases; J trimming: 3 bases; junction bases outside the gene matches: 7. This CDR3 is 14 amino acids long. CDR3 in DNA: TGTGCCAGCAGCCCAGCCGGGACAGTCTACGAGCAGTACTTC. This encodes CASSPAGTVYEQYF.

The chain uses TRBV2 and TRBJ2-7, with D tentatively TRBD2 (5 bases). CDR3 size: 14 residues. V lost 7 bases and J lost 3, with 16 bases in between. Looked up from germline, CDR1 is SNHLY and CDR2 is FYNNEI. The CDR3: CASNRLAGVYEQYF. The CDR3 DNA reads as TGTGCCAGCAATCGGCTAGCTGGAGTCTACGAGCAGTACTTC.

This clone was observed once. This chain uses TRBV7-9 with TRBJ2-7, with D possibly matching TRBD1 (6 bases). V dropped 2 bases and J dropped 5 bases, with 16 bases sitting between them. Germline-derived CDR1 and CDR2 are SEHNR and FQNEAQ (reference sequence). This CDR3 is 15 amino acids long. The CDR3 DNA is TGTGCCAGCAGCTTAACCAGGCAGGGGATCCACGAGCAGTACTTC. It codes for CASSLTRQGIHEQYF.

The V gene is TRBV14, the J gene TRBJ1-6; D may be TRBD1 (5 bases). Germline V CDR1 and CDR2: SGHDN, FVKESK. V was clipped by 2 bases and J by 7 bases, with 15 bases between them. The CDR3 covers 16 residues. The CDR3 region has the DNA TGTGCCAGCAGCCAACTCCCGGGACGGCCAAATTCACCCCTCCACTTT. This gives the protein CASSQLPGRPNSPLHF.

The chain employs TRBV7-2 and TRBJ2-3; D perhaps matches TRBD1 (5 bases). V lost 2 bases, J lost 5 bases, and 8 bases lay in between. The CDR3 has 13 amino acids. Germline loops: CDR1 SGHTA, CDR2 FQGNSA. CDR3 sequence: CASSLSQGDTQYF. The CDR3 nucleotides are TGTGCCAGCAGCTTAAGTCAGGGAGATACGCAGTATTTT.

The CDR3 spells CASSPYGTLNSPLHF. The CDR3 region has the DNA TGTGCCAGCAGCCCGTACGGGACACTTAATTCACCCCTCCACTTT. The chain carries TRBV7-6 and TRBJ1-6, with D maybe TRBD1 (6 bases). Trimming took 5 bases from V and 6 from J, leaving 14 bases between them. CDR3 size: 15 residues. CDR1 is SGHVS, CDR2 FNYEAQ, per germline. The whole variable domain, remainder taken from reference TRBV7-6 and TRBJ1-6, is GAGVSQSPRYKVTKRGQDVALRCDPISGHVSLYWYRQALGQGPEFLTYFNYEAQQDKSGLPNDRFSAERPEGSISTLTIQRTEQRDSAMYRCASSPYGTLNSPLHFGNGTRLTVT.

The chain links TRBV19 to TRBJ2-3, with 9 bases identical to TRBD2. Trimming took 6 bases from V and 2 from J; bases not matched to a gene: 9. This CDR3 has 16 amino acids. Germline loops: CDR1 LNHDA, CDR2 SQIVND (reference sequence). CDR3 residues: CASSPLVAGDTDTQYF. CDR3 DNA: TGTGCCAGTAGCCCGCTCGTAGCGGGGGACACAGATACGCAGTATTTT.

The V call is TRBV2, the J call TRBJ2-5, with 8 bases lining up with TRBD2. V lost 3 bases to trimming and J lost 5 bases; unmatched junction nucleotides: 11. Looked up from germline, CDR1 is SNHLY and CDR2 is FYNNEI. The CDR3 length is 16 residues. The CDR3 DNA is TGTGCCAGCAGTGAGGTTTGGGCTAGCGGGTACGAGACCCAGTACTTC. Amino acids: CASSEVWASGYETQYF. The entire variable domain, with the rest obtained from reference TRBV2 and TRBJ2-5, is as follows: EPEVTQTPSHQVTQMGQEVILRCVPISNHLYFYWYRQILGQKVEFLVSFYNNEISEKSEIFDDQFSVERPDGSNFTLKIRSTKLEDSAMYFCASSEVWASGYETQYFGPGTRLLVL.

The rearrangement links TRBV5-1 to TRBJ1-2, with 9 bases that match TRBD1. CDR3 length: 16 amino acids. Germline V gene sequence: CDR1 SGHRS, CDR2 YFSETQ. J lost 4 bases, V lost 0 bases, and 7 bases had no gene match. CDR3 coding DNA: TGCGCCAGCAGCTTGGTCTTCAGGGGACAGGGCTATGGCTACACCTTC. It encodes CASSLVFRGQGYGYTF.

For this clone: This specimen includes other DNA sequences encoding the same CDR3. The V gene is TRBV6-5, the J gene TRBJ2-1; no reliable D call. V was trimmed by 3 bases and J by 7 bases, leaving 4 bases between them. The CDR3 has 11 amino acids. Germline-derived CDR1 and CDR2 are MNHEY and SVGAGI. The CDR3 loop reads CASSYGNEQFF. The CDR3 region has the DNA TGTGCCAGCAGTTATGGGAATGAGCAGTTCTTC.

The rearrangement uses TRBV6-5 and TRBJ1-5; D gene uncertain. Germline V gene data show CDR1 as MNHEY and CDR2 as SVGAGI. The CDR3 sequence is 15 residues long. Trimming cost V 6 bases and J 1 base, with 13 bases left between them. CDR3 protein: CASRPSGLSNQPQHF. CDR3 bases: TGTGCCAGCAGACCCTCGGGCCTAAGCAATCAGCCCCAGCATTTT.

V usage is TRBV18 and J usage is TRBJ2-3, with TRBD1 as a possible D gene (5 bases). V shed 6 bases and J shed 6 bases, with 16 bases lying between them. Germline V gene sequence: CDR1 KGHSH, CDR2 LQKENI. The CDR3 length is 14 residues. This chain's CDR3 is CASSGPGPTDTQYF. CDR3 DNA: TGTGCCAGCTCGGGGCCGGGCCCCACGGATACGCAGTATTTT.

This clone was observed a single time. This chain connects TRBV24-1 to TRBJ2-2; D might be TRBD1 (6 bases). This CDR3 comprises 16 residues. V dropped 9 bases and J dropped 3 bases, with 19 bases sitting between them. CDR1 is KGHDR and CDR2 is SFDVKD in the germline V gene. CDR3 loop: CATPSPDRYYTGELFF. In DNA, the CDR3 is TGTGCCACCCCCTCACCCGACAGGTACTACACCGGGGAGCTGTTTTTT.

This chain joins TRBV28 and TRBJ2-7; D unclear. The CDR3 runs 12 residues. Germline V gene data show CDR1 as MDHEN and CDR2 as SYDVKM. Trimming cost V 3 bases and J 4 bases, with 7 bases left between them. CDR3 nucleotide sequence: TGTGCCAGCAGTTTTTTAAGTTACGAGCAGTACTTC. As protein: CASSFLSYEQYF.

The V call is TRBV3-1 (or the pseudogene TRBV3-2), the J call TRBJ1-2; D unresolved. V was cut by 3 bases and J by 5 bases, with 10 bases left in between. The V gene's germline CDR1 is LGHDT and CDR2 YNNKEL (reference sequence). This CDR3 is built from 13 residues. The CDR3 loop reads CASSHRALYGYTF. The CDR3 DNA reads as TGTGCCAGCAGCCACCGGGCCTTGTATGGCTACACCTTC.

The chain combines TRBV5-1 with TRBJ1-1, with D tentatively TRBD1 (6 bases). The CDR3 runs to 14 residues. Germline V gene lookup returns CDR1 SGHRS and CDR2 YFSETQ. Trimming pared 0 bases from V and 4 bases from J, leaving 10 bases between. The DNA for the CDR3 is TGCGCCAGCAGCTTGGACAGGGTCAGCACTGAAGCTTTCTTT. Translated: CASSLDRVSTEAFF.

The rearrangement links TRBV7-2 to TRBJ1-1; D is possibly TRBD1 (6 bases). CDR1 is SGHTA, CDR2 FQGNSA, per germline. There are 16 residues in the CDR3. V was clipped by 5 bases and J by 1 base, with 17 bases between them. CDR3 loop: CASSKALRGANTEAFF. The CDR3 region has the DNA TGTGCCAGCAGCAAAGCACTCAGGGGCGCGAACACTGAAGCTTTCTTT. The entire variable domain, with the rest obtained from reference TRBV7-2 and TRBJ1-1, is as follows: GAGVSQSPSNKVTEKGKDVELRCDPISGHTALYWYRQSLGQGLEFLIYFQGNSAPDKSGLPSDRFSAERTGGSVSTLTIQRTQQEDSAVYLCASSKALRGANTEAFFGQGTRLTVV.

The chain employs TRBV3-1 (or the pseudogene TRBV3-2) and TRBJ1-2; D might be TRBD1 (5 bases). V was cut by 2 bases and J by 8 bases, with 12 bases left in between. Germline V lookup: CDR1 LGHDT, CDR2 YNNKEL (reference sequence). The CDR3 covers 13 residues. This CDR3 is CASSQIPGSGYTF. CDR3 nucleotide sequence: TGTGCCAGCAGCCAAATCCCAGGGTCCGGCTACACCTTC.

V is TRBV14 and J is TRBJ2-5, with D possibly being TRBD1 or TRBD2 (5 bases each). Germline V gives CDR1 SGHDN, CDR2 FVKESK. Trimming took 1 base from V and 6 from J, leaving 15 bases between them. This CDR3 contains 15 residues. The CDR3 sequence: CASSQGVSGTQTQYF. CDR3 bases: TGTGCCAGCAGCCAAGGGGTTTCAGGGACGCAGACCCAGTACTTC.

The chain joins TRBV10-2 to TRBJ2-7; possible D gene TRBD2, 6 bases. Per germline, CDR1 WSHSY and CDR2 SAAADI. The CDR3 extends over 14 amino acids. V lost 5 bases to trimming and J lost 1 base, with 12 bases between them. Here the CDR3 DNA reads TGCGCCAGCAGTAGGTGGGACTCATCCTACGAGCAGTACTTC. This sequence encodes CASSRWDSSYEQYF.